This passage covers 21 T cell receptor beta chains from one sample sequenced in a study of CD8 T cells in ankylosing spondylitis. TCRdb redid the calling of the 5' RACE reads with MiXCR, one entry per CDR3 protein. The sample has around 250,000 distinct CDR3 sequences; around 11% are singletons. The material sequenced was blood, either unsorted or a sorted T cell fraction (not recorded which). The receptor set was obtained from a male donor with ankylosing spondylitis or in good health (not recorded which).

The chain is built from TRBV6-1 and TRBJ2-1; TRBD1 might be the D (6 bases). Deletions cut 5 bases from V and 3 bases from J, with 14 bases between. The CDR3 loop spans 15 amino acids. From germline, CDR1 is MNHNS and CDR2 SASEGT. As DNA, the CDR3 is TGTGCCAGCAGTCGTGACAGGTCTTTCTACAATGAGCAGTTCTTC. As protein: CASSRDRSFYNEQFF.

This clonotype was observed many times. The genes are TRBV5-1 and TRBJ2-3, with D tentatively TRBD2 (6 bases). Germline V gene data show CDR1 as SGHRS and CDR2 as YFSETQ. V lost 4 bases, J lost 0 bases, and 21 bases lay in between. The CDR3 spans 18 residues. In DNA, the CDR3 is TGCGCCAGCAGCCGGCACTATCGCGGGACCTCTAGCACAGATACGCAGTATTTT. It codes for CASSRHYRGTSSTDTQYF.

This clonotype came up many times. V is TRBV20-1 and J is TRBJ2-7; perhaps D is TRBD1 or TRBD2 (6 bases each). The CDR3 runs 14 residues. Trimming left V 3 bases short and J 4 bases short, with 16 bases between. Germline values: CDR1 DFQATT, CDR2 SNEGSKA (reference sequence). The CDR3 protein is CSARLPGAPYEQYF. Here the CDR3 DNA reads TGCAGTGCTAGGTTACCGGGGGCCCCGTACGAGCAGTACTTC.

This clonotype came up a few times. This chain links TRBV5-1 with TRBJ2-1; the D gene is possibly TRBD2 (6 bases). The CDR3 sequence is 15 residues long. Germline assignment: CDR1 SGHRS and CDR2 YFSETQ. V was shortened by 4 bases and J by 6 bases, with 17 bases between the two germline ends. The CDR3 coding sequence is TGCGCCAGCAGCCGGGCGGGGCAAGTGGGCAATGAGCAGTTCTTC. Translation gives CASSRAGQVGNEQFF.

This clonotype appeared many times. This chain joins TRBV10-1 and TRBJ2-7; D is unresolved. The CDR3 has 14 amino acids. Deletions cut 10 bases from V and 0 bases from J, with 16 bases between. Germline-derived CDR1 and CDR2 are WNHNN and SYGVQD (reference sequence). This chain's CDR3 is CAKSPDLFSYEQYF. CDR3 nucleotide sequence: TGCGCCAAATCACCAGACCTTTTCTCCTACGAGCAGTACTTC.

This clonotype was observed a handful of times. J is TRBJ2-7 and V is TRBV29-1; D may match TRBD1 or TRBD2 (5 bases each). CDR3 size: 15 residues. The germline V and J ends were trimmed by 6 bases and 3 bases, with 21 bases remaining between them. CDR1 is SQVTM, CDR2 ANQGSEA, per germline. CDR3 coding DNA: TGCAGCGTGGGACGGGGATGGCTAGTGGACTACGAGCAGTACTTC. Its protein product is CSVGRGWLVDYEQYF.

This clonotype was seen at least ten times. The chain has TRBV5-1 and TRBJ2-7; perhaps TRBD1 as D (5 bases). CDR3 length: 14 residues. CDR1 and CDR2 from the germline V gene are SGHRS and YFSETQ. The germline V and J ends were trimmed by 4 bases and 2 bases, with 13 bases remaining between them. The CDR3 loop is CASSDQGGTYEQYF. In nucleotides, the CDR3 is TGCGCCAGCAGCGACCAGGGTGGAACCTACGAGCAGTACTTC.

The V gene is TRBV19, the J gene TRBJ2-7; 7 bases fit TRBD2. The V segment lost 4 bases and the J segment 3 bases; nucleotides outside the gene matches: 6. Germline CDR1 LNHDA, CDR2 SQIVND (reference sequence). CDR3 length: 14 amino acids. The CDR3 protein is CASSTGLEHYEQYF. CDR3 nucleotide sequence: TGTGCCAGTAGTACCGGACTAGAACACTACGAGCAGTACTTC.

This clonotype turned up a few times. This chain connects TRBV28 to TRBJ2-3; 7 bases are shared with TRBD2. The length of the CDR3 is 15 residues. The ends lost 6 bases at V and 3 bases at J; junction bases unmatched: 9. Germline-derived CDR1 and CDR2 are MDHEN and SYDVKM. CDR3 in amino acids: CASSVLGEGTDTQYF. The DNA of the CDR3 is TGTGCCAGCAGCGTCCTCGGGGAGGGAACAGATACGCAGTATTTT.

This clonotype was counted many times. This chain uses TRBV4-1 with TRBJ2-7; D possibly uses TRBD1 or TRBD2 (5 bases each). The V end was cut by 5 bases, the J end by 1 base, with 12 bases between. The CDR3 length is 14 residues. Per germline, CDR1 MGHRA and CDR2 YSYEKL. The CDR3: CASSTWGRSYEQYF. CDR3 coding DNA: TGCGCCAGCAGCACCTGGGGACGTTCCTACGAGCAGTACTTC.

There are many counts of this clonotype. CDR3 protein: CASSSSPLEANEQFF. Here the CDR3 DNA reads TGTGCCAGCAGTTCAAGCCCCCTGGAGGCCAATGAGCAGTTCTTC. J is TRBJ2-1 and V is TRBV28, with a possible D match to TRBD2 (5 bases). The germline V gene has CDR1 MDHEN and CDR2 SYDVKM. V lost 4 bases and J lost 6, with 16 bases in between. This CDR3 region has 15 residues.

This clonotype was found a few times. The V gene is TRBV12-5, the J gene TRBJ2-7; 7 bases match TRBD1. In germline, CDR1 is LGHNT, CDR2 FRNRAP. The V and J ends lost 5 bases and 2 bases, in that order; junction bases with no gene match: 12. The CDR3 runs 16 residues. CDR3 amino acids: CASGDRTGVQTYEQYF. Written as DNA, the CDR3 is TGTGCTAGTGGTGACCGAACAGGGGTCCAAACCTACGAGCAGTACTTC.

This clonotype was picked up a small number of times. This sequence joins TRBV7-8 and TRBJ2-3; 13 nucleotides agree with TRBD2. Trimming took 5 bases from V and 0 from J; bases not matched to a gene: 5. The CDR3 is 17 amino acids. Germline loops: CDR1 SGHVS, CDR2 FQNEAQ. CDR3: CASSRLAGGTSTDTQYF. In DNA form, the CDR3 reads TGTGCCAGCAGCCGACTAGCGGGGGGCACTAGCACAGATACGCAGTATTTT.

In its sample, this clonotype was seen many times. The chain joins TRBV25-1 to TRBJ2-7; the D is unclear. The CDR3 has 14 residues. The V and J ends lost 1 base and 4 bases respectively, with 11 bases between them. Germline loops: CDR1 MGHDK, CDR2 SYGVNS. CDR3 loop: CASSESSEAYEQYF. In nucleotides, the CDR3 is TGTGCCAGCAGTGAATCATCGGAAGCTTACGAGCAGTACTTC.

This clonotype was counted ten times or more. The chain has TRBV25-1 and TRBJ2-3; 8 bases agree with TRBD1. The CDR3 contains 16 residues. After removal of 9 bases from V and 4 bases from J, the junction contained 15 bases not matched to a gene. CDR1 MGHDK and CDR2 SYGVNS come from the germline V gene. The CDR3 reads CASTGQGTGYSDTQYF. CDR3 nucleotides: TGTGCCAGTACTGGACAGGGCACAGGATATTCAGATACGCAGTATTTT.

This clonotype appeared a few times. The genes are TRBV7-9 and TRBJ1-1; D is unresolved. The germline V and J ends were trimmed by 5 bases and 4 bases, with 14 bases remaining between them. Germline loops: CDR1 SEHNR, CDR2 FQNEAQ (reference sequence). The CDR3 sequence is 14 residues long. The CDR3 DNA sequence: TGTGCCAGCAGCCCACCAGGCAGGAGCACTGAAGCTTTCTTT. Translated, it gives CASSPPGRSTEAFF.

The chain couples TRBV7-2 to TRBJ1-1, with D unclear. Germline V CDR1 and CDR2: SGHTA, FQGNSA. V was trimmed by 5 bases and J by 1 base, leaving 8 bases between them. The CDR3 consists of 13 residues. The CDR3 nucleotides read TGTGCCAGCAGCCCCCATACGAACACTGAAGCTTTCTTT. This gives the protein CASSPHTNTEAFF.

This clonotype was seen repeatedly, ten times or more. V and J are TRBV20-1 and TRBJ2-1; D gene uncertain. The V and J ends lost 5 bases and 7 bases respectively, with 9 bases between them. Germline V gene data show CDR1 as DFQATT and CDR2 as SNEGSKA (reference sequence). This CDR3 is 11 amino acids long. CDR3 DNA sequence: TGCAGTGCTTCGAAATATAATGAGCAGTTCTTC. Its translation: CSASKYNEQFF.

This clonotype occurred a few times. This rearrangement joins TRBV11-2 to TRBJ2-3, with D perhaps TRBD2 (5 bases). CDR1 and CDR2 (germline): SGHAT, FQNNGV. There are 14 residues in the CDR3. V lost 4 bases, J lost 4 bases, and 12 bases lay in between. The CDR3 coding sequence is TGTGCCAGCAGCTCGTACGAGGGAGCAGATACGCAGTATTTT. Translation: CASSSYEGADTQYF. Using reference TRBV11-2 and TRBJ2-3 for the parts outside the CDR3, the full variable domain is EAGVAQSPRYKIIEKRQSVAFWCNPISGHATLYWYQQILGQGPKLLIQFQNNGVVDDSQLPKDRFSAERLKGVDSTLKIQPAKLEDSAVYLCASSSYEGADTQYFGPGTRLTVL.

In its sample, this clonotype was seen many times. The chain links TRBV20-1 to TRBJ2-3; 7 bases fit TRBD1. The germline V gene encodes CDR1 DFQATT and CDR2 SNEGSKA (reference sequence). The V and J ends lost 4 bases and 1 base, in that order; junction bases with no gene match: 8. This CDR3 comprises 15 residues. For the CDR3, the DNA is TGCAGTGCTATCAAAACAGGGGTTGGCACAGATACGCAGTATTTT. Amino acid sequence: CSAIKTGVGTDTQYF.

This clonotype was detected ten times or more. The chain employs TRBV20-1 and TRBJ1-2, with 7 nucleotides matching TRBD1. The CDR3 is 13 residues long. V was clipped by 5 bases and J by 6 bases; unmatched bases: 9. CDR1 is DFQATT, CDR2 SNEGSKA, per germline (reference sequence). The CDR3 spells CSAGSGTDHGYTF. DNA for the CDR3: TGCAGTGCTGGTTCCGGGACAGACCATGGCTACACCTTC.